This T cell receptor beta chain was documented in a study of radiotherapy plus CTLA-4 blockade in lung cancer. The method was immunoSEQ multiplex PCR; TCRdb's version includes in-frame clones alone and lacks a portion of them. The sample carries tens of thousands of clones, 80% to 85% recorded once. The source was peripheral blood, collected from a patient treated with radiotherapy plus ipilimumab. The clonotype was recovered from a human donor with non-small cell lung cancer who had stable disease on radiotherapy plus ipilimumab.

CDR3 sequence (DNA): TGTGCCAGCAGTTCCCCCCGGAACTACACCTTC. It yields the protein CASSSPRNYTF. This chain connects TRBV28 to TRBJ1-2; no clear D. Trimming cost V 4 bases and J 10 bases, with 10 bases left between them. CDR3 length: 11 residues. Looked up from germline, CDR1 is MDHEN and CDR2 is SYDVKM.